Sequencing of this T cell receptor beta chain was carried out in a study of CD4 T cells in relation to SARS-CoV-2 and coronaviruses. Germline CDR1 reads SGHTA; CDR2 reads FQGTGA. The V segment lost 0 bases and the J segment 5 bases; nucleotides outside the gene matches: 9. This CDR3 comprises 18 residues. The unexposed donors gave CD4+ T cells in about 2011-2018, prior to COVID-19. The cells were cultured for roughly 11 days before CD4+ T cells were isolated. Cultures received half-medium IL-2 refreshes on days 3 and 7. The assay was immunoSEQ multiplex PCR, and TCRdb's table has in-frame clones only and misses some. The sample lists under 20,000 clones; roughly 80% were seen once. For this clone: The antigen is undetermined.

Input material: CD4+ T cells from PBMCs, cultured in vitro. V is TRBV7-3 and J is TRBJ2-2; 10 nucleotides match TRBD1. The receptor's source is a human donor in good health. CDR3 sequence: CASSLTVLRDRGTGELFF. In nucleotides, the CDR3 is TGTGCCAGCAGCTTAACGGTTCTCCGGGACAGGGGAACCGGGGAGCTGTTTTTT.